Listed here are 27 T cell receptor beta chains from one sample, sequenced in a study of cytomegalovirus exposure and HLA in healthy donors (TCRdb year 2017). The library relied on the immunoSEQ multiplex PCR assay. The multiplex PCR relied on a mix of 60 forward primers for TCR Vbeta segments and 13 reverse primers for TCR Jbeta segments. TCRdb stores this immuneACCESS table with in-frame sequences only. Part of the clones is absent; in the studies checked, under half of the shortfall reflects unresolved V genes, and no reason is known for the rest. Recorded for this sample are approximately 140,000 clones; approximately 86% of them occurred a single time. Jointly, the top ten make up 0.45% to 0.6% of the sample. Sequenced material: PBMCs. Source of these receptors: a middle-aged woman in good health and CMV-seronegative.

V is TRBV13 and J is TRBJ1-3; D is possibly TRBD1 (5 bases). V lost 2 bases, J lost 0 bases, and 8 bases lay in between. This CDR3 is built from 15 residues. Germline values: CDR1 PRHDT, CDR2 FYEKMQ (reference sequence). The CDR3 loop is CASSLPGDSGNTIYF. Here the CDR3 DNA reads TGTGCCAGCAGCTTACCGGGGGACTCTGGAAACACCATATATTTT. The variable domain in full, completed from reference TRBV13 and TRBJ1-3, reads AAGVIQSPRHLIKEKRETATLKCYPIPRHDTVYWYQQGPGQDPQFLISFYEKMQSDKGSIPDRFSAQQFSDYHSELNMSSLELGDSALYFCASSLPGDSGNTIYFGEGSWLTVV.

The chain uses TRBV5-4 and TRBJ2-5; D is perhaps TRBD1 (6 bases). The germline gives CDR1 SGHNT, CDR2 YYREEE (reference sequence). The length of the CDR3 is 19 residues. Trimming removed 5 bases at V and 4 bases at J, with 30 bases between. The CDR3 sequence: CASRGSVKGGNPRGETQYF. CDR3 coding DNA: TGTGCCAGCAGGGGGTCCGTCAAAGGGGGTAACCCCCGGGGAGAGACCCAGTACTTC. Full variable domain (rest looked up from reference TRBV5-4 and TRBJ2-5): ETGVTQSPTHLIKTRGQQVTLRCSSQSGHNTVSWYQQALGQGPQFIFQYYREEENGRGNFPPRFSGLQFPNYSSELNVNALELDDSALYLCASRGSVKGGNPRGETQYFGPGTRLLVL.

The chain recombines TRBV2 with TRBJ2-1; 10 bases line up with TRBD2. There are 16 residues in the CDR3. The germline gives CDR1 SNHLY, CDR2 FYNNEI. The ends lost 1 base at V and 6 bases at J; junction bases unmatched: 6. The CDR3 spells CASSEVASGRANEQFF. As DNA, the CDR3 is TGTGCCAGCAGTGAAGTGGCTAGCGGGAGAGCCAATGAGCAGTTCTTC.

The rearrangement links TRBV19 to TRBJ2-7, with 14 bases identical to TRBD2. Germline lookup yields CDR1 LNHDA and CDR2 SQIVND (reference sequence). Trimming at V came to 4 bases and at J to 7 bases, leaving 6 bases not matched to a gene. CDR3 length: 15 amino acids. The CDR3 loop reads CASSTPGLAGEEQYF. For the CDR3, the DNA is TGTGCCAGTAGTACACCGGGACTAGCGGGAGAAGAGCAGTACTTC.

Comments on this clone: One end of the junction is discordant with germline, which a read error may explain. The genes are TRBV7-9 and TRBJ1-1, with a weak D call TRBD1 (5 bases). Germline V gives CDR1 SEHNR, CDR2 FQNEAQ (reference sequence). The CDR3 contains 12 residues. The DNA of the CDR3 is TGTTCCAGCAGCTTAGCGCCAGGGGAAGCTTTCTTT. It codes for CSSSLAPGEAFF.

The chain links TRBV7-9 to TRBJ1-4; a weak D match, TRBD1 (5 bases). CDR3 size: 14 residues. The ends were cut back, 3 bases at V and 7 bases at J, with 12 bases in the middle. Germline-derived CDR1 and CDR2 are SEHNR and FQNEAQ (reference sequence). Here the CDR3 reads CASSLQGQSEKLFF. CDR3 DNA sequence: TGTGCCAGCAGCTTGCAGGGCCAAAGTGAAAAACTGTTTTTT.

The J gene is TRBJ2-7, the V gene TRBV2, with D possibly TRBD1 on 6 matching bases. CDR3 length: 14 residues. Germline V gene data show CDR1 as SNHLY and CDR2 as FYNNEI. V was shortened by 3 bases and J by 4 bases, with 13 bases between the two germline ends. CDR3 bases: TGTGCCAGCAGTGACCAGGGGTCCTTTTACGAGCAGTACTTC. Translation gives CASSDQGSFYEQYF.

The gene calls are TRBV7-8 and TRBJ2-3, with D possibly being TRBD2 (6 bases). V was shortened by 5 bases and J by 13 bases, with 28 bases between the two germline ends. CDR1 and CDR2 from the germline V gene are SGHVS and FQNEAQ. The CDR3 contains 16 residues. The CDR3 spells CASSLVGTGRGPREYF. The CDR3 nucleotides read TGTGCCAGCAGCCTCGTAGGGACTGGCCGCGGGCCCCGGGAGTATTTT.

V and J are TRBV10-3 and TRBJ2-3, with 10 positions matching TRBD1. Germline V gene data show CDR1 as ENHRY and CDR2 as SYGVKD. The CDR3 covers 16 residues. V shed 5 bases and J 4 bases; nucleotides not matched to a gene: 9. This CDR3 reads CAISLAGQGSADTQYF. The CDR3 DNA is TGTGCCATCAGTCTCGCGGGACAGGGGTCCGCAGATACGCAGTATTTT.

This sequence joins TRBV7-9 and TRBJ2-7; 7 nucleotides align to TRBD1. V gave up 4 bases and J gave up 5 bases; unmatched junction bases: 14. The V gene's germline CDR1 is SEHNR and CDR2 FQNEAQ (reference sequence). The CDR3 loop spans 16 amino acids. Here the CDR3 DNA reads TGTGCCAGCAGCTCTTACCGAGGGGGCATCTGGAACGAGCAGTACTTC. Its protein product is CASSSYRGGIWNEQYF.

The rearrangement uses TRBV5-1 and TRBJ1-1; 7 bases are shared with TRBD1. V shed 3 bases, J shed 6 bases, and the junction held 8 bases outside the gene matches. The CDR3 has 14 amino acids. Germline values: CDR1 SGHRS, CDR2 YFSETQ. The CDR3 DNA is TGCGCCAGCAGCTCGACAGGGAATGGCGCTGAAGCTTTCTTT. It translates to CASSSTGNGAEAFF.

The chain has TRBV2 and TRBJ2-1, with 8 bases lining up with TRBD1. J lost 0 bases, V lost 6 bases, and 1 base had no gene match. The CDR3 spans 14 residues. The V gene's germline CDR1 is SNHLY and CDR2 FYNNEI. The DNA for the CDR3 is TGTGCCAGCAGGGACAGGGTCTCCTACAATGAGCAGTTCTTC. It codes for CASRDRVSYNEQFF.

This clone has only one observation. The V and J genes are TRBV5-1 and TRBJ1-5; TRBD1 matches 9 bases. After removal of 3 bases from V and 5 bases from J, the junction contained 6 bases not matched to a gene. In germline, CDR1 is SGHRS, CDR2 YFSETQ. There are 15 residues in the CDR3. The CDR3 region has the DNA TGCGCCAGCAGCTCGACAGGGGGAAGCGATCAGCCCCAGCATTTT. It specifies CASSSTGGSDQPQHF.

The V gene is TRBV10-3, the J gene TRBJ2-3; perhaps TRBD2 as D (6 bases). The CDR3 has 14 amino acids. CDR1 and CDR2 (germline): ENHRY, SYGVKD. V was trimmed by 5 bases and J by 5 bases, leaving 14 bases between them. DNA of the CDR3: TGTGCCATCAGTACCTCGACTAGTTTAGATACGCAGTATTTT. It specifies CAISTSTSLDTQYF.

The gene calls are TRBV7-9 and TRBJ1-4, with D perhaps TRBD1 (5 bases). Germline assignment: CDR1 SEHNR and CDR2 FQNEAQ (reference sequence). CDR3 length: 13 amino acids. V was cut by 5 bases and J by 6 bases, with 10 bases left in between. The CDR3 reads CASSHGGDEKLFF. CDR3 bases: TGTGCCAGCAGCCACGGGGGGGATGAAAAACTGTTTTTT.

This chain uses TRBV7-8 with TRBJ2-7; 11 nucleotides line up with TRBD1. Germline V lookup: CDR1 SGHVS, CDR2 FQNEAQ. The CDR3 is made up of 16 amino acids. Unmatched junction bases numbered 5, after V lost 4 bases and J lost 0 bases. CDR3: CASSSGGQGASYEQYF. The CDR3 bases are TGTGCCAGCAGCTCGGGAGGACAGGGGGCCTCCTACGAGCAGTACTTC.

The V call is TRBV5-1, the J call TRBJ2-1; 8 nucleotides agree with TRBD2. Germline loops: CDR1 SGHRS, CDR2 YFSETQ. V was clipped by 5 bases and J by 7 bases; unmatched bases: 14. The CDR3 has 16 amino acids. This CDR3 reads CASSLIARGEENEQFF. In nucleotides, the CDR3 is TGCGCCAGCAGTCTAATCGCGCGGGGGGAGGAGAATGAGCAGTTCTTC. The whole variable domain, remainder taken from reference TRBV5-1 and TRBJ2-1, is KAGVTQTPRYLIKTRGQQVTLSCSPISGHRSVSWYQQTPGQGLQFLFEYFSETQRNKGNFPGRFSGRQFSNSRSEMNVSTLELGDSALYLCASSLIARGEENEQFFGPGTRLTVL.

V is TRBV2 and J is TRBJ2-5, with 8 positions matching TRBD1. The germline CDR1 and CDR2 sequences are SNHLY and FYNNEI. The junction had 6 bases not matched to a gene; V was cut back by 4 bases and J by 5 bases. CDR3 length: 14 residues. The CDR3 region is CASSVTTGGETQYF. Written as DNA, the CDR3 is TGTGCCAGCAGTGTAACCACAGGGGGGGAGACCCAGTACTTC.

This clone was recorded once. For the CDR3, the DNA is TGCGCCAGCAGCCAAGATGGGCACAGGGGACAGCCCCAGCATTTT. It translates to CASSQDGHRGQPQHF. J is TRBJ1-5 and V is TRBV4-1; 7 bases line up with TRBD1. The CDR3 is 15 residues long. The germline V gene has CDR1 MGHRA and CDR2 YSYEKL. Trimming took 0 bases from V and 7 from J; bases not matched to a gene: 6.

The chain links TRBV7-8 to TRBJ2-7, with TRBD2 matching over 10 bases. The ends lost 6 bases at V and 2 bases at J; junction bases unmatched: 10. This CDR3 spans 16 amino acids. Germline loops: CDR1 SGHVS, CDR2 FQNEAQ. In DNA, the CDR3 is TGTGCCAGCAGTTTGATCGGGGGACTAGCGACCTACGAGCAGTACTTC. Protein sequence: CASSLIGGLATYEQYF.

This chain joins TRBV18 and TRBJ2-1; 10 nucleotides agree with TRBD2. The germline gives CDR1 KGHSH, CDR2 LQKENI. CDR3 length: 16 residues. J was trimmed by 7 bases and V by 1 base; bases with no gene match: 7. The CDR3 nucleotides are TGTGCCAGCTCACCACGCCCAGGACTAGCGGCGAATGAGCAGTTCTTC. Encoded protein: CASSPRPGLAANEQFF. Variable domain in full (rest from reference TRBV18 and TRBJ2-1): NAGVMQNPRHLVRRRGQEARLRCSPMKGHSHVYWYRQLPEEGLKFMVYLQKENIIDESGMPKERFSAEFPKEGPSILRIQQVVRGDSAAYFCASSPRPGLAANEQFFGPGTRLTVL.

The chain couples TRBV27 to TRBJ2-3; TRBD2 is a possible D gene (6 bases). The CDR3 consists of 16 residues. Trimming pared 1 base from V and 3 bases from J, leaving 14 bases between. Germline loops: CDR1 MNHEY, CDR2 SMNVEV (reference sequence). CDR3 coding DNA: TGTGCCAGCAGTTTATTAACTAGCTGGGTGACAGATACGCAGTATTTT. This gives the protein CASSLLTSWVTDTQYF.

The V call is TRBV7-8, the J call TRBJ1-5; 9 bases map to TRBD1. Per germline, CDR1 SGHVS and CDR2 FQNEAQ. With V trimmed by 6 bases and J by 6 bases, 6 bases remained unmatched. This CDR3 comprises 14 residues. The CDR3 DNA is TGTGCCAGCAGTACGGGACAGGGCATTCAGCCCCAGCATTTT. It codes for CASSTGQGIQPQHF.

The chain uses TRBV5-4 and TRBJ2-2; no clear D gene. Germline-derived CDR1 and CDR2 are SGHNT and YYREEE (reference sequence). This CDR3 spans 14 amino acids. Trimming left V 0 bases short and J 4 bases short, with 7 bases between. CDR3 nucleotides: TGTGCCAGCAGCTTGGTAGATTCCACCGGGGAGCTGTTTTTT. It codes for CASSLVDSTGELFF.

This rearrangement joins TRBV5-8 to TRBJ1-1; D not resolved. The V end lost 0 bases, the J end lost 7 bases, and 10 bases lay between the germline ends. Germline V gene sequence: CDR1 SGHTS, CDR2 YDEGEE. The CDR3 loop spans 13 amino acids. The CDR3 here is CASSLDSLDEAFF. The DNA for the CDR3 is TGTGCCAGCAGCTTGGATTCGTTAGATGAAGCTTTCTTT.

The chain joins TRBV11-3 to TRBJ2-7; D is undetermined. V dropped 2 bases and J dropped 5 bases, with 7 bases sitting between them. Germline values: CDR1 SGHNT, CDR2 YENEEA. The CDR3 is 12 amino acids. The CDR3 here is CASSLSGHEQYF. CDR3 nucleotide sequence: TGTGCCAGCAGCTTATCAGGCCACGAGCAGTACTTC.

The chain is built from TRBV6-5 and TRBJ2-1, with D unclear. This CDR3 comprises 12 residues. Germline V lookup: CDR1 MNHEY, CDR2 SVGAGI. The V gene lost 5 bases and the J gene lost 6 bases, with 8 bases spanning the gap. CDR3 amino acids: CASSPLGNEQFF. The CDR3 coding sequence is TGTGCCAGCAGTCCCCTAGGCAATGAGCAGTTCTTC.